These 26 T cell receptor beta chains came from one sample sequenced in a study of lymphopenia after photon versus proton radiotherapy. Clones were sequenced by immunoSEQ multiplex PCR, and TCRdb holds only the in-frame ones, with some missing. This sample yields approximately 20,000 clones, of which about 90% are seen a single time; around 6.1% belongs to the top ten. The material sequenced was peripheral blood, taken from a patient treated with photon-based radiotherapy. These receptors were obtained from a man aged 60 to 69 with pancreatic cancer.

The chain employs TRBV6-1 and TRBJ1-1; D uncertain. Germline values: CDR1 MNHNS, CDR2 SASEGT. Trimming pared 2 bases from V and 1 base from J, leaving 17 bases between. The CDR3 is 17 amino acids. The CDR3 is CASSESTVSYRNTEAFF. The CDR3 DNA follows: TGTGCCAGCAGTGAATCCACAGTTTCGTATAGGAACACTGAAGCTTTCTTT.

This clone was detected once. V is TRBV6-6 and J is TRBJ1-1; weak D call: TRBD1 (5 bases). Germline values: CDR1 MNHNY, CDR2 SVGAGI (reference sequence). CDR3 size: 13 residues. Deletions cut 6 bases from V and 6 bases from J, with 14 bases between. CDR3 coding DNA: TGTGCCAGCAGCTCAAATCAGGGTCCTGAAGCTTTCTTT. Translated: CASSSNQGPEAFF.

The CDR3 DNA reads TGCAGCGTTGGGAACGGCTATGGCTACACCTTC. The encoded protein is CSVGNGYGYTF. This sequence joins TRBV29-1 and TRBJ1-2; D is unresolved. CDR1 is SQVTM and CDR2 is ANQGSEA in the germline V gene. This CDR3 is built from 11 residues. Trimming removed 4 bases from V and 4 bases from J, with 7 bases in between.

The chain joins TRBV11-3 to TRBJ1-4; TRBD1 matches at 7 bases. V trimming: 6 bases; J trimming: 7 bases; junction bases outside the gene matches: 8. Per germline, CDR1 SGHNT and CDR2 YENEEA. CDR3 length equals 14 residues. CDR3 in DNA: TGTGCCAGCAGAAGCAGGGGGTTGGGTGAAAAACTGTTTTTT. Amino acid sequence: CASRSRGLGEKLFF.

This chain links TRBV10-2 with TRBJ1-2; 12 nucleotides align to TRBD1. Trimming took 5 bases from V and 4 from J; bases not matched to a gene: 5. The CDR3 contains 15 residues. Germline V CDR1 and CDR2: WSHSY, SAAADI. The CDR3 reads CASSSGQGAVYGYTF. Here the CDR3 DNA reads TGCGCCAGCAGTTCGGGACAGGGGGCTGTCTATGGCTACACCTTC.

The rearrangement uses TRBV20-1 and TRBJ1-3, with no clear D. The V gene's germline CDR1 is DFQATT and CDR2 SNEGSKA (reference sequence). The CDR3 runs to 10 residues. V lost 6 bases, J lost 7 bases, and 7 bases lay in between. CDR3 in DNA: TGCAGTGCCTACGCCAACACCATATATTTT. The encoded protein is CSAYANTIYF.

CDR3: CAWSVVGSYGYTF. CDR3 in DNA: TGTGCCTGGAGTGTCGTAGGGAGCTATGGCTACACCTTC. The chain links TRBV30 to TRBJ1-2; D not certain. This CDR3 contains 13 residues. Germline CDR1 is GTSNPN and CDR2 is SVGIG (reference sequence). The V gene lost 0 bases and the J gene lost 4 bases, with 9 bases spanning the gap.

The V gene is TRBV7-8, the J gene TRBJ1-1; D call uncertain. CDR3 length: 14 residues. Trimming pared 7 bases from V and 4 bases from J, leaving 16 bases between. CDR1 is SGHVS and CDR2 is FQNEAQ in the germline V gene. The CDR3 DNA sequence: TGTGCCAGCAACCCGGGCGGGTTGTTCACTGAAGCTTTCTTT. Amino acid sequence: CASNPGGLFTEAFF.

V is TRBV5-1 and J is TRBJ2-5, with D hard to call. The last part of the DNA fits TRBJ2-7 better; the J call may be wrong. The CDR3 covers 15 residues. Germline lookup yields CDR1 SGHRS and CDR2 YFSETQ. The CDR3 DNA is TGCGCCAGCAGCTTGGAGTATCGGGCAGGCTACGAGCAGTACTTC. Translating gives CASSLEYRAGYEQYF.

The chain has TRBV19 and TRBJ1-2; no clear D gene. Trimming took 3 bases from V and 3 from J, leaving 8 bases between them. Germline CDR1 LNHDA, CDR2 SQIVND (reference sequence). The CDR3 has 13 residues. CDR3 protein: CASSIYGDYGYTF. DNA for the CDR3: TGTGCCAGTAGTATTTATGGGGACTATGGCTACACCTTC.

The CDR3 sequence: CATRRGLQETQYF. CDR3 DNA: TGTGCCACCCGACGGGGCCTCCAAGAGACCCAGTACTTC. The chain links TRBV15 to TRBJ2-5; D is perhaps TRBD1 or TRBD2 (5 bases each). V dropped 8 bases and J dropped 1 base, with 11 bases sitting between them. This CDR3 comprises 13 residues. CDR1 is LNHNV, CDR2 YYDKDF, per germline (reference sequence).

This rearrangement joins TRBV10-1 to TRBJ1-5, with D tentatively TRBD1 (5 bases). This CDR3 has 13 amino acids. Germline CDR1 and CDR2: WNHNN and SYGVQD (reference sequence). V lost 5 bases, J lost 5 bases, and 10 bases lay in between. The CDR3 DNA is TGCGCCAGCAGTCACACAGGTGATCAGCCCCAGCATTTT. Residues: CASSHTGDQPQHF.

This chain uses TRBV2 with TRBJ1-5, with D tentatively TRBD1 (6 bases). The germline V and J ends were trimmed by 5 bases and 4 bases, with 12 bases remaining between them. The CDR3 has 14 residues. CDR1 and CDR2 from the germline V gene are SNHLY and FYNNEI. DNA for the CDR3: TGTGCCAGCAGTAGACAGGTTGGAAATCAGCCCCAGCATTTT. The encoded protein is CASSRQVGNQPQHF.

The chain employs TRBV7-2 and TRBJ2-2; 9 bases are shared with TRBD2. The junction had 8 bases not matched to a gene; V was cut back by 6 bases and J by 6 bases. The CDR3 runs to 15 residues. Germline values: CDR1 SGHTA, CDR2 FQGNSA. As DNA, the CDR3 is TGTGCCAGCAGTTTTAGCGGGGGTCAGCCCGGGGAGCTGTTTTTT. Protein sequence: CASSFSGGQPGELFF.

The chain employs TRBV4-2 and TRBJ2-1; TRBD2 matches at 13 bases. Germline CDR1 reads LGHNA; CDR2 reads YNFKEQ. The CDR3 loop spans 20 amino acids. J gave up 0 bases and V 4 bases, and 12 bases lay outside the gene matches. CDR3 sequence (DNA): TGTGCCAGCAGCCCTACAGGACTAGCGGGGGCCGAGAGCTCCTACAATGAGCAGTTCTTC. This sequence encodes CASSPTGLAGAESSYNEQFF.

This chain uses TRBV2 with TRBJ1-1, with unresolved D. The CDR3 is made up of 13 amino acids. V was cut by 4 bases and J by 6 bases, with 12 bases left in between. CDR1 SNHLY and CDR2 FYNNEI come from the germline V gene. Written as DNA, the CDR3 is TGTGCCAGCAGTGTACCGGGTGCGTCTGAAGCTTTCTTT. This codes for CASSVPGASEAFF.

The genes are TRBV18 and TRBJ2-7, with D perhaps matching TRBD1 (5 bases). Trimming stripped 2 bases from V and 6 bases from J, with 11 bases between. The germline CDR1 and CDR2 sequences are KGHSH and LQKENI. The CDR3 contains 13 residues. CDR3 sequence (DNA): TGTGCCAGCTCACCAGGGGCCGCTCCCGAGCAGTACTTC. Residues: CASSPGAAPEQYF. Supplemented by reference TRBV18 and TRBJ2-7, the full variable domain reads NAGVMQNPRHLVRRRGQEARLRCSPMKGHSHVYWYRQLPEEGLKFMVYLQKENIIDESGMPKERFSAEFPKEGPSILRIQQVVRGDSAAYFCASSPGAAPEQYFGPGTRLTVT.

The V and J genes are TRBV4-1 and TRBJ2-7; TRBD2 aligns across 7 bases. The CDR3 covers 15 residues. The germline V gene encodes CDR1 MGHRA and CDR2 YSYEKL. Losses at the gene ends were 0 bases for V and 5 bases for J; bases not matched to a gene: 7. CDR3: CASSQDPGRVDEQYF. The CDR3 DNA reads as TGCGCCAGCAGCCAAGATCCAGGGAGGGTGGACGAGCAGTACTTC.

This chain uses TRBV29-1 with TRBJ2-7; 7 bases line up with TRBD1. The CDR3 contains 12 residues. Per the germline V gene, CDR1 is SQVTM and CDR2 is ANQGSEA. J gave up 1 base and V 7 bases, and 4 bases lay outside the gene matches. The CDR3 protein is CSAQGQSYEQYF. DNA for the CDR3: TGCAGCGCCCAGGGACAGTCCTACGAGCAGTACTTC.

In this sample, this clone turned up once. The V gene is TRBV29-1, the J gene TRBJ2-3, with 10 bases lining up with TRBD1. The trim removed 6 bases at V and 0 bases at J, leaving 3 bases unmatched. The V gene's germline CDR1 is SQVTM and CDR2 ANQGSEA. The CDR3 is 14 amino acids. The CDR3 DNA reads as TGCAGCGTAGGGACAGGGGTTAGCACAGATACGCAGTATTTT. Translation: CSVGTGVSTDTQYF.

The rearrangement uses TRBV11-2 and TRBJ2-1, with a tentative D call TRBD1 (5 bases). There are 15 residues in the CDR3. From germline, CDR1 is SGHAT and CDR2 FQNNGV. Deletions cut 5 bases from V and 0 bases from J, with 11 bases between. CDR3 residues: CASSPRVSSYNEQFF. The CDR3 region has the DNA TGTGCCAGCAGCCCCAGGGTAAGCTCCTACAATGAGCAGTTCTTC.

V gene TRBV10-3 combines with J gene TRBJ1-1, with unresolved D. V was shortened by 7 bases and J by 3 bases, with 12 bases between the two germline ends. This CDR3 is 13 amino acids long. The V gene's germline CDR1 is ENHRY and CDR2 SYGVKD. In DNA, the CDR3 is TGTGCCATCAAATTTAAGGGAGACACTGAAGCTTTCTTT. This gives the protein CAIKFKGDTEAFF.

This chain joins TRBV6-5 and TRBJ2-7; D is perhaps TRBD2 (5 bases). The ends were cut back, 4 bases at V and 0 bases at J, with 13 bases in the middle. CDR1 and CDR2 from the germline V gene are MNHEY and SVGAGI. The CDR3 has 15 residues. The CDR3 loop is CASSSRAYSSYEQYF. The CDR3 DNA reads TGTGCCAGCAGTTCGAGGGCCTATAGCTCCTACGAGCAGTACTTC.

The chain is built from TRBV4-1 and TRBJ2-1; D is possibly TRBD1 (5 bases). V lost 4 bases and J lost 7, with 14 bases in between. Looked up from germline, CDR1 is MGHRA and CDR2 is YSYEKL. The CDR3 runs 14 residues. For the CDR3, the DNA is TGCGCCAGCAGCCCGCAAAGGGGTGATAATGAGCAGTTCTTC. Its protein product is CASSPQRGDNEQFF.

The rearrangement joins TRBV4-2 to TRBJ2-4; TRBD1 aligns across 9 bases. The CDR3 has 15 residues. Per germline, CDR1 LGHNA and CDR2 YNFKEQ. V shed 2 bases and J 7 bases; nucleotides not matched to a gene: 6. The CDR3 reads CASSQTGGIENIQYF. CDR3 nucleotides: TGTGCCAGCAGCCAAACAGGGGGCATAGAGAACATTCAGTACTTC.

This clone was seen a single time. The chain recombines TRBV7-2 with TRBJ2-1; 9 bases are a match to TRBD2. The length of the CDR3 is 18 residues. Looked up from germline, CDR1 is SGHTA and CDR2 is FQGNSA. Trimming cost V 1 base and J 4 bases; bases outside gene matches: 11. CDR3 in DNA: TGTGCCAGCAGCTTAGGCCTAGCGGGACCTCCCAATTACAATGAGCAGTTCTTC. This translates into CASSLGLAGPPNYNEQFF.